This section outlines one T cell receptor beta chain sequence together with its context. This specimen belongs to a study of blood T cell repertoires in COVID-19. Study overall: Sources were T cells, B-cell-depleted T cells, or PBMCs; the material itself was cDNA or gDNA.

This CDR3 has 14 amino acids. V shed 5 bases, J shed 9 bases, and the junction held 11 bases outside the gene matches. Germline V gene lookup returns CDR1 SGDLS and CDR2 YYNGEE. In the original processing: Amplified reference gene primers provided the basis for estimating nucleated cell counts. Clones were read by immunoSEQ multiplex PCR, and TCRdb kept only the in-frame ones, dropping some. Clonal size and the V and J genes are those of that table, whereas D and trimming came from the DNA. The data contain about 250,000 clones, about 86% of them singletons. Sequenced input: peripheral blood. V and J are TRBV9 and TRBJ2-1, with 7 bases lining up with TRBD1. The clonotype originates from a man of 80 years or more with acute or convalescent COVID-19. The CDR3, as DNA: TGTGCCAGCAGACCAGATGACAGGGCCATTGAGCAGTTCTTC. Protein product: CASRPDDRAIEQFF.